Below, one TCR beta chain is given with its context. Which antigen it targets is not known. No base quality information exists; no much larger clone differs at one position. Library preparation employed the immunoSEQ multiplex PCR assay. The study's processing was this. Frequencies of TCR V beta family usage were compared among the sorted CD8+ T cell populations from blood, dermis and epidermis. TCRdb took this table from immuneACCESS and kept in-frame rearrangements with V and J called. Such tables lack part of the clones; where checked against another copy, unresolved V genes explain under half of the gap, and the rest is unexplained. V, J and clone size were drawn from that table, and D and trimming were deduced from the DNA. The table of this sample itemizes about 100 clones. The data were obtained in a study of CD49a tissue-resident CD8 T cells in human skin (dated by TCRdb to between 2016 and 2019). About the full investigation: Subsets of tissue-resident memory CD8+ T cells in human skin, defined by their expression of CD49a, CD69 and CD103, were what the study examined.

For 4 to 6 healthy donors, CD8+ T cells were sorted from blood, dermis and epidermis, and the TCR beta CDR3 regions of these cells were analysed. Both blood and skin samples were provided by each TCR-sequenced donor, and all TCR-sequenced donors were healthy individuals. CD8+ T cell populations were isolated by sorting before TCR beta sequencing. Skin was separated into dermal and epidermal compartments before T cells were analysed. Trimming removed 5 bases from V and 7 bases from J, leaving 9 bases between the germline ends. Via the germline V gene, CDR1 is SGHNT and CDR2 YENEEA. The CDR3 goes from the cysteine to the phenylalanine over 12 residues. Only the CDR3 DNA is retained, 36 bases long and in frame from the first base.

The chain is made from TRBV11-3 and TRBJ2-1; the D segment cannot be called with confidence. This TCR was recovered from a human donor in good health. The sample comprised CD103+ CD49a- CD8+ T cells sorted from skin dermis. The CDR3 region: CASSPDKNEQFF. Read as DNA, the sequence is TGTGCCAGCAGCCCTGACAAGAATGAGCAGTTCTTC. The variable domain in full, with residues beyond the CDR3 obtained from the reference TRBV11-3 and TRBJ2-1 genes, is EAGVVQSPRYKIIEKKQPVAFWCNPISGHNTLYWYLQNLGQGPELLIRYENEEAVDDSQLPKDRFSAERLKGVDSTLKIQPAELGDSAVYLCASSPDKNEQFFGPGTRLTVL.